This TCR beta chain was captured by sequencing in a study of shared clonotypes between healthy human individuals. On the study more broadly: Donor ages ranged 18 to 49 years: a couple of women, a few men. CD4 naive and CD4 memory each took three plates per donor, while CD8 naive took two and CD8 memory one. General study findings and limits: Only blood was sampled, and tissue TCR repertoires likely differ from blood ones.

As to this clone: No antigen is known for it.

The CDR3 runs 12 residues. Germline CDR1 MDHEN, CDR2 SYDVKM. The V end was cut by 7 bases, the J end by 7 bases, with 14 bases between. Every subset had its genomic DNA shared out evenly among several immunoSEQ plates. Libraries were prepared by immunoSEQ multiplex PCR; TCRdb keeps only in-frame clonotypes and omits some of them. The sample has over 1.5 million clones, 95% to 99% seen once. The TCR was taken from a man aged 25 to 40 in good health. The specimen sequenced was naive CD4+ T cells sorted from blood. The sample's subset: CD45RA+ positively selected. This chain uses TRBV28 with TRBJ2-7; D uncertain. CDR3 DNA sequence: TGTGCCAGCACCGGCCCCACTGGGGAGCAGTACTTC. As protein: CASTGPTGEQYF.